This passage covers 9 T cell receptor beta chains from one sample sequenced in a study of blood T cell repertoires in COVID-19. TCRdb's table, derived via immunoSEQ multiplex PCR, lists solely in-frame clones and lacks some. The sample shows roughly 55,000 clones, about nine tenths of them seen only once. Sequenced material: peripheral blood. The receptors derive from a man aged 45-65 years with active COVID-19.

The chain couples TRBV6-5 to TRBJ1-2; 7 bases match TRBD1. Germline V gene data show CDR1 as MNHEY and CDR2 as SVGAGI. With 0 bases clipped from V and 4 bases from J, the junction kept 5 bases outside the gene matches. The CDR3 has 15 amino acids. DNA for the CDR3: TGTGCCAGCAGTTACTCTGTGGACAGGCCCTATGGCTACACCTTC. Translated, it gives CASSYSVDRPYGYTF.

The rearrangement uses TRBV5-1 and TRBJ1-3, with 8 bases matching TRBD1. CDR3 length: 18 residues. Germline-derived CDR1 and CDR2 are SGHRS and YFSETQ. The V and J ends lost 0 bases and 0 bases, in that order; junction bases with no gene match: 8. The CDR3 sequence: CASSLGPGGPYSGNTIYF. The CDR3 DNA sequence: TGCGCCAGCAGCTTGGGGCCAGGGGGCCCTTACTCTGGAAACACCATATATTTT.

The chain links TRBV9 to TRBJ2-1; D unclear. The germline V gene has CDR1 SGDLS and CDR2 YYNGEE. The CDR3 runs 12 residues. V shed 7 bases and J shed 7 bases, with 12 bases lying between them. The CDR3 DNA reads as TGTGCCAGCGGCCTAGATTCGAATGAGCAGTTCTTC. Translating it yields CASGLDSNEQFF.

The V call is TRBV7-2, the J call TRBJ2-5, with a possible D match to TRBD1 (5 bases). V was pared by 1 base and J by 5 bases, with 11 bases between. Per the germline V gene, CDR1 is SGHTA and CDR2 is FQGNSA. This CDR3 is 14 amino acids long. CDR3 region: CASSLGQLGETQYF. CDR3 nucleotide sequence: TGTGCCAGCAGCTTAGGACAGTTAGGCGAGACCCAGTACTTC. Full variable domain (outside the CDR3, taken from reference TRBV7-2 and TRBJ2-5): GAGVSQSPSNKVTEKGKDVELRCDPISGHTALYWYRQSLGQGLEFLIYFQGNSAPDKSGLPSDRFSAERTGGSVSTLTIQRTQQEDSAVYLCASSLGQLGETQYFGPGTRLLVL.

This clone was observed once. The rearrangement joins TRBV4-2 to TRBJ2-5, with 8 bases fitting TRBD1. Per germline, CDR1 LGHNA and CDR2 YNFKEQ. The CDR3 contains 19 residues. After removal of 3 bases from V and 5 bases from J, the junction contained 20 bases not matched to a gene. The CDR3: CASSQSGKGTGQGRETQYF. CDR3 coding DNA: TGTGCCAGCAGCCAGTCGGGAAAGGGCACCGGACAGGGCAGGGAGACCCAGTACTTC.

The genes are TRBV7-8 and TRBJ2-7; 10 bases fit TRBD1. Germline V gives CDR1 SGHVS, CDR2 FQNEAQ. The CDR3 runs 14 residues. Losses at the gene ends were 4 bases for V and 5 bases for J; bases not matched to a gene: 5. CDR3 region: CASSSRDRGNEQYF. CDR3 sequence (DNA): TGTGCCAGCAGCTCCAGGGACAGGGGAAACGAGCAGTACTTC.

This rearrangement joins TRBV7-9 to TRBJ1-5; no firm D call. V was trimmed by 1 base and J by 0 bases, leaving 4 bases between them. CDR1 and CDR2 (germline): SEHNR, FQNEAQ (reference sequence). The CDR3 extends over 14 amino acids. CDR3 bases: TGTGCCAGCAGCTTAGACAGTAGCAATCAGCCCCAGCATTTT. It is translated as CASSLDSSNQPQHF.

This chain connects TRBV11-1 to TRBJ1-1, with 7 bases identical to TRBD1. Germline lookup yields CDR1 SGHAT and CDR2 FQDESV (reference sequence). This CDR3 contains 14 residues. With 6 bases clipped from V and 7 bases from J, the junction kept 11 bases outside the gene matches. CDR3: CASRQDRERDEAFF. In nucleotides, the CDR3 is TGTGCCAGCAGACAAGACAGGGAGAGGGATGAAGCTTTCTTT. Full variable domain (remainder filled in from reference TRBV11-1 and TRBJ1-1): EAEVAQSPRYKITEKSQAVAFWCDPISGHATLYWYRQILGQGPELLVQFQDESVVDDSQLPKDRFSAERLKGVDSTLKIQPAELGDSAMYLCASRQDRERDEAFFGQGTRLTVV.

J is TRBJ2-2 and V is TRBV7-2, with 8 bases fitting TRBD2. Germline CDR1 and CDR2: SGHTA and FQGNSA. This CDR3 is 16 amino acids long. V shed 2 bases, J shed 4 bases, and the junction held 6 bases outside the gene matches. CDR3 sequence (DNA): TGTGCCAGCAGCTTAAATGGCGGGGGGTCCACCGGGGAGCTGTTTTTT. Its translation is CASSLNGGGSTGELFF.